Listed here is a single T cell receptor beta chain. This record comes from a study of patients and donors after allogeneic stem cell transplantation. One entry per CDR3 protein, called by TCRdb with MiXCR from the RT-PCR reads. Of about 200,000 distinct CDR3 sequences listed, over 30% were seen once; the top ten hold around a tenth. V lost 3 bases to trimming and J lost 8 bases, with 12 bases between them. The CDR3 has 13 amino acids. Germline V gene data show CDR1 as SGHRS and CDR2 as YFSETQ. This sequence joins TRBV5-1 and TRBJ1-3; no clear D gene. The receptor comes from a human donor who was either an allogeneic HSCT recipient or a stem cell or donor lymphocyte infusion donor (not recorded which). It is not recorded whose cells these are; they may come from a transplant donor. Sample: blood, either unsorted or a sorted T cell fraction (not recorded which). Here the CDR3 DNA reads TGCGCCAGCAGCTCGGGCCCTGGGTACACCATATATTTT. It translates to CASSSGPGYTIYF. The whole variable domain, remainder taken from reference TRBV5-1 and TRBJ1-3, is KAGVTQTPRYLIKTRGQQVTLSCSPISGHRSVSWYQQTPGQGLQFLFEYFSETQRNKGNFPGRFSGRQFSNSRSEMNVSTLELGDSALYLCASSSGPGYTIYFGEGSWLTVV.